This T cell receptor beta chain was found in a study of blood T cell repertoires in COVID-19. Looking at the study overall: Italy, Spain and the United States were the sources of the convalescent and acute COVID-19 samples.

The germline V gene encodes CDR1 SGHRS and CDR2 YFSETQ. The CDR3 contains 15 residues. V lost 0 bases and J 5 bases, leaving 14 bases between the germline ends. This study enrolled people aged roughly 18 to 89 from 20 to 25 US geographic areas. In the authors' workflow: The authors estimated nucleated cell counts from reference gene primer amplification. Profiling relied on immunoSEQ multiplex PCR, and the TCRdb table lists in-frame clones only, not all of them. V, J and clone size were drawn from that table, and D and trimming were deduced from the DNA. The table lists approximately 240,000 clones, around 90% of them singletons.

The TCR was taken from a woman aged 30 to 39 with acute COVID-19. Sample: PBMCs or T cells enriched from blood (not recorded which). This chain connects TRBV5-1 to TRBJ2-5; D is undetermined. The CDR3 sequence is CASSLDGVRGETQYF. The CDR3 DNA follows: TGCGCCAGCAGCTTGGATGGAGTCCGTGGGGAGACCCAGTACTTC.